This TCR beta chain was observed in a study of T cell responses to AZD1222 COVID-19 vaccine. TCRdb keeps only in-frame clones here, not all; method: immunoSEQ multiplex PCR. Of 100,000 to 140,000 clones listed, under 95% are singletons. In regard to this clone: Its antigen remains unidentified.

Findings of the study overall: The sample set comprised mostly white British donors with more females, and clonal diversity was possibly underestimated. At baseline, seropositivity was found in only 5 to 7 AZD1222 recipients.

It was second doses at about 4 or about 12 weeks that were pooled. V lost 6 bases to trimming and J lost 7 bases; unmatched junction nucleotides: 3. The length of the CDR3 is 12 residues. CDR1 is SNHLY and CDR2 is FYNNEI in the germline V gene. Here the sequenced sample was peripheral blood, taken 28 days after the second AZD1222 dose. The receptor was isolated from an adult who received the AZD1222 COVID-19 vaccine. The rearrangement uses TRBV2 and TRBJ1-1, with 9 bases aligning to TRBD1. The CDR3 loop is CASRGQGFEAFF. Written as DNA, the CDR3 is TGTGCCAGCAGGGGACAGGGCTTTGAAGCTTTCTTT.